The source of this TCR beta chain is a study of response to subunit inactivated influenza vaccine. Notes on the study in general: The authors suggested that few new T cells are recruited per seasonal influenza vaccination.

The sample holds one count of this clonotype. Its antigen is undetermined. From the RT-PCR reads, TCRdb called clonotypes with MiXCR, one entry per CDR3 protein. The repertoire has hundreds of thousands of distinct CDR3 sequences, roughly 13% of them found once; the top ten carry about an eighth. This TCR was recovered from a man aged 50-60 years who received an inactivated influenza vaccine. The starting material was PBMCs from blood, obtained 35 to 45 days after vaccination.

DNA for the CDR3: TGCAGCGCCGGACACTCAGGGGGCGAGCAGTACTTC. Its protein product is CSAGHSGGEQYF. The rearrangement uses TRBV29-1 and TRBJ2-7; 7 bases are shared with TRBD1. The CDR3 runs to 12 residues. Germline CDR1 is SQVTM and CDR2 is ANQGSEA. J gave up 6 bases and V 7 bases, and 9 bases lay outside the gene matches.